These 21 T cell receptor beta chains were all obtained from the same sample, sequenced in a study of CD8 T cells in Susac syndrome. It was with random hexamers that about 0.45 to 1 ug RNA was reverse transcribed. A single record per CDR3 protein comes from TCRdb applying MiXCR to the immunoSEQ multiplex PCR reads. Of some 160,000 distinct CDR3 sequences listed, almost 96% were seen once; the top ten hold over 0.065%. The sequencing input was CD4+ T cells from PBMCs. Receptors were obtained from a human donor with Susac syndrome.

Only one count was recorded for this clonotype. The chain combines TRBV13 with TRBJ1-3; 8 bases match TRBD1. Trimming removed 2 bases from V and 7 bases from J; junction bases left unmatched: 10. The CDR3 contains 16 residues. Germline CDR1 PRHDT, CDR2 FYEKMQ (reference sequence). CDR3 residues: CASSLPPGQGANTIYF. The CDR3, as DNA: TGTGCCAGCAGCTTACCACCCGGGCAGGGGGCGAACACCATATATTTT.

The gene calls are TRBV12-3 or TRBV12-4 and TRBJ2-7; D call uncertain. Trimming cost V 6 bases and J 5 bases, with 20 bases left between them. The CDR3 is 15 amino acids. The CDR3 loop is CASSLNRVRPHEQYF. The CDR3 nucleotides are TGTGCCAGCAGCCTAAACCGAGTTCGGCCCCACGAGCAGTACTTC.

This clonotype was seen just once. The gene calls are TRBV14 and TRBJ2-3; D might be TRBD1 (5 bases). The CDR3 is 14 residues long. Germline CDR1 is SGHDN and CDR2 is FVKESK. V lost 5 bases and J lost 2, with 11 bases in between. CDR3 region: CASSKGHYTDTQYF. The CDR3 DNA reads TGTGCCAGCAGCAAAGGACACTACACAGATACGCAGTATTTT. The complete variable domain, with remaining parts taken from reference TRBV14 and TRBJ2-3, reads EAGVTQFPSHSVIEKGQTVTLRCDPISGHDNLYWYRRVMGKEIKFLLHFVKESKQDESGMPNNRFLAERTGGTYSTLKVQPAELEDSGVYFCASSKGHYTDTQYFGPGTRLTVL.

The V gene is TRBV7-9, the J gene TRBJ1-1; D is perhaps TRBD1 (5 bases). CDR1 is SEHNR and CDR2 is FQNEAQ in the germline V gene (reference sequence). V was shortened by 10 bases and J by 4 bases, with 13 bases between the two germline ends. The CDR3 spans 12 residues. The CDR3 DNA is TGTGCCATTCCGGCGGGGCCCACTGAAGCTTTCTTT. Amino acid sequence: CAIPAGPTEAFF.

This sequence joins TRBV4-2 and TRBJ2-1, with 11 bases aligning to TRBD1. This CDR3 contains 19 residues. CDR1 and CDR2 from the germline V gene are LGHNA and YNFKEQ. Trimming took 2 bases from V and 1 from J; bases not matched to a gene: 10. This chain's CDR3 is CASSQPPGQGDSSYNEQFF. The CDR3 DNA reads TGTGCCAGCAGCCAACCGCCGGGACAGGGGGATTCGTCCTACAATGAGCAGTTCTTC.

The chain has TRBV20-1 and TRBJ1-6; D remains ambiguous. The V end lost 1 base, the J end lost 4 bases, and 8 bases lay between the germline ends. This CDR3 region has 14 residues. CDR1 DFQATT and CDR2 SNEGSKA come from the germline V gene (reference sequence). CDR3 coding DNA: TGCAGTGCTAGAGGCCGGGGATATAATTCACCCCTCCACTTT. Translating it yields CSARGRGYNSPLHF.

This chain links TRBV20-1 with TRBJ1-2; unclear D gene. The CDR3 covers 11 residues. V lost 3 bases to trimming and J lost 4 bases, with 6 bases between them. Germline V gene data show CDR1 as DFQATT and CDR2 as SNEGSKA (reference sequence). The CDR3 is CSASRGYGYTF. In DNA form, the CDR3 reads TGCAGTGCTAGCCGGGGCTATGGCTACACCTTC.

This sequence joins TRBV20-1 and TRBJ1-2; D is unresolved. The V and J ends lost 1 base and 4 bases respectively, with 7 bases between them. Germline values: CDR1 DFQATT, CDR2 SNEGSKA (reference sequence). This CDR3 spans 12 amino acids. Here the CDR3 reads CSARGPSYGYTF. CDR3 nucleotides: TGCAGTGCTAGAGGGCCCTCCTATGGCTACACCTTC.

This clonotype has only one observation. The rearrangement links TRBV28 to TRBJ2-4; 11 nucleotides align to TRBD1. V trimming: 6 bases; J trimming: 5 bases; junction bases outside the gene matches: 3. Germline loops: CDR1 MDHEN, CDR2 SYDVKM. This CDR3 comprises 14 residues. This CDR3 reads CASRGQGGENIQYF. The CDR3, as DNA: TGTGCCAGCAGGGGACAGGGGGGCGAAAACATTCAGTACTTC.

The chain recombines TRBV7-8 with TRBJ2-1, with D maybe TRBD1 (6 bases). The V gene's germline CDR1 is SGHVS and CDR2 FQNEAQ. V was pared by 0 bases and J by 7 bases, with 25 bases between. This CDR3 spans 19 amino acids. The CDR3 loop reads CASSLAWGYKTGHGNEQFF. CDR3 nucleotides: TGTGCCAGCAGCTTAGCGTGGGGATATAAAACGGGACACGGGAATGAGCAGTTCTTC. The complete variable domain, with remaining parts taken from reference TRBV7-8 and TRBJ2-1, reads GAGVSQSPRYKVAKRGQDVALRCDPISGHVSLFWYQQALGQGPEFLTYFQNEAQLDKSGLPSDRFFAERPEGSVSTLKIQRTQQEDSAVYLCASSLAWGYKTGHGNEQFFGPGTRLTVL.

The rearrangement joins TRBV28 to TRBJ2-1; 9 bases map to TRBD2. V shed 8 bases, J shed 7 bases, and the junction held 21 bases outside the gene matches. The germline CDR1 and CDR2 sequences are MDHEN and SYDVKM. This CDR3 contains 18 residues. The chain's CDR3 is CASPPWGHGTSNENEQFF. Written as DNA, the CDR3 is TGTGCCAGCCCCCCCTGGGGCCACGGGACTAGCAATGAAAATGAGCAGTTCTTC.

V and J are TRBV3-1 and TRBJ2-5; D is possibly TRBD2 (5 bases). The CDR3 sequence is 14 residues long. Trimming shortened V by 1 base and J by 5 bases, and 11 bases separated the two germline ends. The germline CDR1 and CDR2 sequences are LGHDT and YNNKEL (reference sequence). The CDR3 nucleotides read TGTGCCAGCAGCCAAGGCTTCTCGGGGGAGACCCAGTACTTC. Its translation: CASSQGFSGETQYF.

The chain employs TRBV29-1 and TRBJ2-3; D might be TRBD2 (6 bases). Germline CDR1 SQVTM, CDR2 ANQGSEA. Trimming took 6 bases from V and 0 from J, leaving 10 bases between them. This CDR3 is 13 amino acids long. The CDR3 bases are TGCAGCGTCTTTAGCGGAAGCACAGATACGCAGTATTTT. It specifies CSVFSGSTDTQYF.

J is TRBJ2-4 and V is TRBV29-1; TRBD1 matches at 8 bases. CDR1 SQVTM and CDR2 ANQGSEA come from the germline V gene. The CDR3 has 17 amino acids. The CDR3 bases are TGCACCCAACAGTGGCAGGGGGCTTGTTGGGTTCCGAACATTCAGTACTTC. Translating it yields CTQQWQGACWVPNIQYF. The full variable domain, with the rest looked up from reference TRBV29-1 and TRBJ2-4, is SAVISQKPSRDICQRGTSLTIQCQVDSQVTMMFWYRQQPGQSLTLIATANQGSEATYESGFVIDKFPISRPNLTFSTLTVSNMSPEDSSIYLCTQQWQGACWVPNIQYFGAGTRLSVL.

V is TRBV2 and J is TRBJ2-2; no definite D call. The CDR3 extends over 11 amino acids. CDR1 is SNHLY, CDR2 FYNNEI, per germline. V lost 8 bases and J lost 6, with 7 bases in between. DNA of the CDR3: TGTGCCAGCGGGGTTCCCGGGGAGCTGTTTTTT. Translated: CASGVPGELFF.

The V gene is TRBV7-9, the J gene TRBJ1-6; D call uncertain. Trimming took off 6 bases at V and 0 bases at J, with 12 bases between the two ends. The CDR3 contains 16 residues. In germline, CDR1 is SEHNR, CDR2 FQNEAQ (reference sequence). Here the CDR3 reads CASRGKESSYNSPLHF. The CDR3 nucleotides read TGTGCCAGCAGGGGAAAGGAGAGCTCCTATAATTCACCCCTCCACTTT.

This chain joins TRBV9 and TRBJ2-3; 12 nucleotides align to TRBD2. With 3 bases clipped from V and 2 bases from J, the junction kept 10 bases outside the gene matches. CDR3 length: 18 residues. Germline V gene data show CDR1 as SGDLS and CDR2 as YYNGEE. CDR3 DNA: TGTGCCAGCAGCGCCTCACCGACTAGCGGGAGTAACACAGATACGCAGTATTTT. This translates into CASSASPTSGSNTDTQYF.

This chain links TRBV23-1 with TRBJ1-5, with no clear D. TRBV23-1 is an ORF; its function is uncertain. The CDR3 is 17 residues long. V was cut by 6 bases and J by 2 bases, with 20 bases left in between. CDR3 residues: CASSPAPGHWGNQPQHF. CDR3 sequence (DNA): TGCGCCAGCAGCCCGGCCCCGGGCCACTGGGGCAATCAGCCCCAGCATTTT.

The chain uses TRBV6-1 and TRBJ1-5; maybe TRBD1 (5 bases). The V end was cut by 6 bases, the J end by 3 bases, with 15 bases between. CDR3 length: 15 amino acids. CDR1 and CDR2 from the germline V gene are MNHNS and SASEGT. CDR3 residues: CASRGGVTHNQPQHF. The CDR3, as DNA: TGTGCCAGCAGGGGGGGGGTTACCCACAATCAGCCCCAGCATTTT.

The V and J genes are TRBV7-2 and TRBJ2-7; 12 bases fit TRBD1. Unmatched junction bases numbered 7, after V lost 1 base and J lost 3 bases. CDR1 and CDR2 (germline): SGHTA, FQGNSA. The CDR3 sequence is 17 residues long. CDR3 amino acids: CASSLVGTGGKSYEQYF. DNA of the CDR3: TGTGCCAGCAGCTTAGTAGGGACAGGGGGCAAGAGCTACGAGCAGTACTTC. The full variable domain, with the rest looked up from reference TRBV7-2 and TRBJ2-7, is GAGVSQSPSNKVTEKGKDVELRCDPISGHTALYWYRQSLGQGLEFLIYFQGNSAPDKSGLPSDRFSAERTGGSVSTLTIQRTQQEDSAVYLCASSLVGTGGKSYEQYFGPGTRLTVT.

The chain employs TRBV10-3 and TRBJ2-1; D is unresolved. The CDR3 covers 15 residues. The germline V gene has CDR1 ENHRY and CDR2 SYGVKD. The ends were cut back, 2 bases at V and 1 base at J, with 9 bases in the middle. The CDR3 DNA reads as TGTGCCATCAGTGAGCCGCGGATTTCCTACAATGAGCAGTTCTTC. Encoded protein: CAISEPRISYNEQFF.